This T cell receptor (beta chain) was sequenced in a study of blood T cell repertoires in COVID-19. V lost 3 bases to trimming and J lost 0 bases, with 9 bases between them. Germline V gene sequence: CDR1 SEHNR, CDR2 FQNEAQ (reference sequence). The CDR3 consists of 15 residues. In the authors' methods: Using reference gene primer amplification, nucleated cell counts were estimated. The table came from immunoSEQ multiplex PCR; TCRdb's copy has only in-frame clones and leaves some out. The V and J calls and the clone size are those of that table, but D and trimming were determined from the DNA. Here the sample spans 120,000 or so clones, roughly 88% being singletons. This clone was recorded a few times.

The origin of this receptor is a man aged 50 to 60 with acute or convalescent COVID-19. Sequencing was performed on peripheral blood. This chain connects TRBV7-9 to TRBJ1-3; D might be TRBD1 (6 bases). In DNA form, the CDR3 reads TGTGCCAGCAGCTTTCCAGGGGCCTCTGGAAACACCATATATTTT. Translated, it gives CASSFPGASGNTIYF.